These T cell receptor beta chains were read from a single sample in a study of cytomegalovirus exposure and HLA in healthy donors. The data were produced by immunoSEQ multiplex PCR, yet TCRdb's version contains in-frame clones alone and is incomplete. Here the sample spans roughly 220,000 clones, approximately 88% being singletons. The sample taken for sequencing was PBMCs. These TCRs come from a woman aged 25 to 39 in good health and CMV-seropositive. Both conserved end residues are part of each CDR3. The order of the fields is J gene, clone size, V gene, D gene, CDR3 DNA, CDR3 protein. D genes are given only for firm matches. Size is stated for part of the rows, as once, few or many counts, or as a class when the clone is expanded.

TRBJ1-2,NA,TRBV30,NA,TGTGCCTGGAGTCCCGACAGTATCATCGGTGGCTACACCTTC,CAWSPDSIIGGYTF
TRBJ1-1,NA,TRBV11-2,NA,TGTGCCAGCAGCCGGACAGAGAAGAACACTGAAGCTTTCTTT,CASSRTEKNTEAFF
TRBJ1-1,NA,TRBV10-3,NA,TGTGCCATCAGTAAGACAGAAAGAGACACTGAAGCTTTCTTT,CAISKTERDTEAFF
TRBJ2-2,once,TRBV15,NA,TGTGCCACGGCGCAGGGAGTGAACACCGGGGAGCTGTTTTTT,CATAQGVNTGELFF
TRBJ1-1,few,TRBV27,TRBD1,TGTGCCAGCAAACGGCCGGGGCAGGGGGACACTGAAGCTTTCTTT,CASKRPGQGDTEAFF
TRBJ1-4,NA,TRBV13,NA,TGTGCCAGCACCCTCCGGATAACTAATGAAAAACTGTTTTTT,CASTLRITNEKLFF
TRBJ2-1,NA,TRBV27,NA,TGTGCCACCCAGGGCTCCAGCTCCTACAATGAGCAGTTCTTC,CATQGSSSYNEQFF
TRBJ2-3,NA,TRBV9,TRBD2,TGTGCCAGCAGCCCTTTGGGGGGGGTCAGCACAGATACGCAGTATTTT,CASSPLGGVSTDTQYF
TRBJ1-5,NA,TRBV7-3,NA,TGTGCCAGCAGCTTTGGAAATGGTCAGCCCCAGCATTTT,CASSFGNGQPQHF
TRBJ1-5,NA,TRBV7-8,NA,TGTGCCAGCAGCTTAACATTGGGCAATCAGCCCCAGCATTTT,CASSLTLGNQPQHF
TRBJ1-5,NA,TRBV6-4,TRBD1,TGTGCCAGCAGTGTAACAGGGGGAAATCAGCCCCAGCATTTT,CASSVTGGNQPQHF
TRBJ2-7,once,TRBV28,NA,TGTGCCAGCAGTACGGGCGATTGGTACGAGCAGTACTTC,CASSTGDWYEQYF
TRBJ1-1,NA,TRBV30,NA,TGTGCCTCCCGGGGCACGGACACTGAAGCTTTCTTT,CASRGTDTEAFF
TRBJ2-3,few,TRBV7-2,NA,TGTGCCAGCAGCTTTTCTTGGGATACGCAGTATTTT,CASSFSWDTQYF
TRBJ2-5,NA,TRBV5-1,NA,TGCGCCAGCAGCTTGGCCCGACAGACGGAGACCCAGTACTTC,CASSLARQTETQYF
TRBJ1-1,once,TRBV19,NA,TGTGCCAGTAGCCAGTCTGGGAGCTGGACTGAAGCTTTCTTT,CASSQSGSWTEAFF
TRBJ2-1,NA,TRBV27,NA,TGTGCCAGCAGTTTAGGAGGGGTCGAGCAGTTCTTC,CASSLGGVEQFF
TRBJ1-2,NA,TRBV5-8,NA,TGTGCCAGCAGCTTGTTACAGGTCTTTTATGGCTACACCTTC,CASSLLQVFYGYTF
TRBJ1-5,many,TRBV10-3,NA,TGTGCCATCAGTGAGACAGGGTCCAATCAGCCCCAGCATTTT,CAISETGSNQPQHF
TRBJ1-2,NA,TRBV7-2,NA,TGTGCCACCGCACGGTCTGGGGCAGATCTTAACTATGGCTACACCTTC,CATARSGADLNYGYTF
TRBJ1-1,NA,TRBV27,NA,TGTGCCAGCAGTTTCTACAGATACACTGAAGCTTTCTTT,CASSFYRYTEAFF
TRBJ2-5,NA,TRBV15,NA,TGTGCCACCAGCAGATGGGGGGGGGCACTCCAAGAGACCCAGTACTTC,CATSRWGGALQETQYF
TRBJ1-1,NA,TRBV11-3,NA,TGTGCCAGCAGCTTCAGCGTCAGAAACACTGAAGCTTTCTTT,CASSFSVRNTEAFF
TRBJ1-5,NA,TRBV7-2,NA,TGTGCCAGCAGCCTGGGACATGTTGGGAATCAGCCCCAGCATTTT,CASSLGHVGNQPQHF
TRBJ1-3,NA,TRBV28,TRBD1,TGTGCCAGCAGTGCCGGGACAGGGGTGTCTGGAAACACCATATATTTT,CASSAGTGVSGNTIYF
TRBJ2-7,once,TRBV7-9,NA,TGTGCCAGCAGCTCCACTACGGCCCCACAGCACGAGCAGTACTTC,CASSSTTAPQHEQYF
TRBJ2-5,NA,TRBV6-5,TRBD1,TGTGCCAGCAGTTACCCGACAGGGGGCGTCGAGACCCAGTACTTC,CASSYPTGGVETQYF
TRBJ2-7,NA,TRBV20-1,NA,TGCAGTGCTCAACACCATGACGAGCAGTACTTC,CSAQHHDEQYF
TRBJ1-5,NA,TRBV19,TRBD1,TGTGCCAGTGCAAAGGGGGCGGACCAGCCCCAGCATTTT,CASAKGADQPQHF
TRBJ2-3,NA,TRBV29-1,NA,TGCAGCGTTGTGCAGGGATGGACACACACAGATACGCAGTATTTT,CSVVQGWTHTDTQYF
TRBJ2-2,NA,TRBV19,NA,TGTGCCGTTCGCCGGCACTACACCGGGGAGCTGTTTTTT,CAVRRHYTGELFF
TRBJ1-1,NA,TRBV7-2,NA,TGTGCCAGCAGCCGCCTTATACAGGGACGGGACACTGAAGCTTTCTTT,CASSRLIQGRDTEAFF
TRBJ2-7,NA,TRBV19,NA,TGTGCCAGTAGTTCTACAGGGTTCTACGAGCAGTACTTC,CASSSTGFYEQYF
TRBJ2-7,NA,TRBV5-1,NA,TGCGCCAGCAGCTTGGGGGGCGGGGCGTCCTACGAGCAGTACTTC,CASSLGGGASYEQYF
TRBJ1-2,NA,TRBV30,TRBD1,TGTGCCTGGAGTGAGGACAGGGCGGATGGCTACACCTTC,CAWSEDRADGYTF
TRBJ2-1,NA,TRBV5-1,NA,TGCGCCAGCAGCTTGACCCGACAGACGCAGTTCTTC,CASSLTRQTQFF
TRBJ2-1,NA,TRBV29-1,NA,TGCAGCACCCGCAGGGATGTAAATGAGCAGTTCTTC,CSTRRDVNEQFF
TRBJ1-1,NA,TRBV19,NA,TGTGCCAGTAGTATGTTACAGAACACTGAAGCTTTCTTT,CASSMLQNTEAFF
TRBJ1-2,once,TRBV29-1,NA,TGCAGCGTTGATGGCAGGGGAGGCTACACCTTC,CSVDGRGGYTF
TRBJ2-2,few,TRBV2,NA,TGTGCCAGCAGTCTTGGACTGGGCCGGGAGCTGTTTTTT,CASSLGLGRELFF
TRBJ2-7,NA,TRBV15,NA,TGTGCCACCAGCGTAAACCGGGGCCCATCGGGCTACGAGCAGTACTTC,CATSVNRGPSGYEQYF
TRBJ1-5,NA,TRBV6-4,NA,TGTGCCAGCCGGGGCCGTCAGCCCCAGCATTTT,CASRGRQPQHF